Only a few counts were recorded for the clone carrying this T cell receptor beta chain. Its target is not known. This sample was included in a study of T-cell memory formation after mild COVID-19. Study in general: There were largely donor-specific TCR clusters.

The study's findings and limits: Clones shrinking from day 15 to 85 showed even CD4/CD8 mixes; later expanders tilted CD4+. Shrinking CD4+ clones resided mostly in CM and EM, and CD8+ ones in EMRA. Detection of some responders pre-infection suggested pre-existing cross-reactive memory T cells participated.

V shed 3 bases and J shed 9 bases, with 15 bases lying between them. The CDR3 runs to 14 residues. The germline CDR1 and CDR2 sequences are DFQATT and SNEGSKA (reference sequence). From the 5' RACE reads, TCRdb called clonotypes with MiXCR, one entry per CDR3 protein. Here the sample spans roughly 280,000 distinct CDR3 sequences, approximately 8.4% being singletons. The chain has TRBV20-1 and TRBJ1-6; D call uncertain. The sample taken for sequencing was PBMCs or a T cell subset sorted from them (not recorded which). The TCR was taken from a man aged 18 to 29 who had mild COVID-19 (a few samples of this study predate the infection). Cell type and time point are not known. This chain's CDR3 is CSASLSPGSSPLHF. In DNA form, the CDR3 reads TGCAGTGCTAGCTTAAGTCCAGGAAGTTCACCCCTCCACTTT.